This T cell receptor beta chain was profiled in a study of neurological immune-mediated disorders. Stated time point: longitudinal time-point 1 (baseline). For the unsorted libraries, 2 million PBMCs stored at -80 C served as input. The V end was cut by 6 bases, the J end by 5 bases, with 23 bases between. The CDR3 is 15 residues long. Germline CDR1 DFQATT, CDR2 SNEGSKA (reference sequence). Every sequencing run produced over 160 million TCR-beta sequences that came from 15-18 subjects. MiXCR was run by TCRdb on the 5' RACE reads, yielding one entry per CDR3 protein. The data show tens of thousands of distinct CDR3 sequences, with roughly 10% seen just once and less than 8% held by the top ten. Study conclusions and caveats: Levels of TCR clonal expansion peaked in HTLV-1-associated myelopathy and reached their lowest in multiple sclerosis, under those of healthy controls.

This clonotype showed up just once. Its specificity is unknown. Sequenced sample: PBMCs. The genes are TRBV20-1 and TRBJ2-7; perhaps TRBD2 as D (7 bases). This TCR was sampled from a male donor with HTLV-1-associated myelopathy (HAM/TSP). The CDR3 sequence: CSAPTYGGPTNEQYF. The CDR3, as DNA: TGCAGTGCCCCCACCTACGGGGGGCCAACCAACGAGCAGTACTTC.